The 32 T cell receptor beta chains in this list originate from one sample, sequenced in a study of identical twins. Using its own MiXCR run on the 5' RACE reads, TCRdb lists one record per CDR3 protein. Of roughly 690,000 distinct CDR3 sequences in the sample, about 20% were seen once. The sample also formed part of further work on T cells expressing NK-cell markers.

Material: PBMCs. The origin of the receptors is a woman aged 18 to 35 in good health.

This clonotype was found a few times. For the CDR3, the DNA is TGTGCCATCAGTGATGCCGGGAGTCCCCTCCACTTT. The encoded protein is CAISDAGSPLHF. V is TRBV10-3 and J is TRBJ1-6; D unclear. The CDR3 has 12 residues. CDR1 is ENHRY and CDR2 is SYGVKD in the germline V gene. The germline V and J ends were trimmed by 3 bases and 13 bases, with 10 bases remaining between them.

A few counts support this clonotype. The chain employs TRBV6-1 and TRBJ1-2; TRBD1 matches 10 bases. This CDR3 is built from 17 residues. Trimming removed 8 bases from V and 6 bases from J; junction bases left unmatched: 18. Germline V gene lookup returns CDR1 MNHNS and CDR2 SASEGT. CDR3 sequence reads: CASASRQGAAGANGYTF. Here the CDR3 DNA reads TGTGCCAGCGCCTCAAGACAGGGGGCTGCGGGGGCGAATGGCTACACCTTC.

There are a few counts of this clonotype. The gene calls are TRBV12-3 or TRBV12-4 and TRBJ2-3, with a tentative D call TRBD2 (6 bases). With 7 bases removed from V and 7 bases from J, the gap between germline ends came to 9 bases. This CDR3 is 11 amino acids long. The CDR3 DNA is TGTGCCAGCACCCGGGGGAATACGCAGTATTTT. Translated, it gives CASTRGNTQYF.

This clonotype was seen a few times. The chain combines TRBV11-2 with TRBJ2-1; the match to TRBD2 covers 14 bases. V trimming: 4 bases; J trimming: 5 bases; junction bases outside the gene matches: 7. The germline CDR1 and CDR2 sequences are SGHAT and FQNNGV. The length of the CDR3 is 17 residues. Here the CDR3 DNA reads TGTGCCAGCAGCTCACGACTAGCGGGGGGGCGTAACAATGAGCAGTTCTTC. Translated: CASSSRLAGGRNNEQFF.

This sequence joins TRBV9 and TRBJ1-1; D may be TRBD1 (6 bases). The CDR3 is made up of 12 amino acids. Deletions cut 7 bases from V and 1 base from J, with 8 bases between. CDR1 and CDR2 (germline): SGDLS, YYNGEE. Here the CDR3 DNA reads TGTGCCAGCGGGGGCCCGAACACTGAAGCTTTCTTT. Translating gives CASGGPNTEAFF.

The genes are TRBV4-3 and TRBJ2-1; 7 bases map to TRBD2. The CDR3 extends over 16 amino acids. CDR1 LGHNA and CDR2 YSLEER come from the germline V gene. Trimming at V came to 3 bases and at J to 8 bases, leaving 13 bases not matched to a gene. Written as DNA, the CDR3 is TGCGCCAGCAGCCAGATAGGGACTACCGAGTCCCATGAGCAGTTCTTC. Protein sequence: CASSQIGTTESHEQFF.

V and J are TRBV9 and TRBJ2-7, with 7 bases that match TRBD2. The CDR3 contains 14 residues. CDR1 and CDR2 (germline): SGDLS, YYNGEE. V dropped 1 base and J dropped 3; count of bases not matched to a gene: 4. CDR3 residues: CASSVREGRYEQYF. The CDR3, as DNA: TGTGCCAGCAGCGTAAGGGAGGGCCGCTACGAGCAGTACTTC.

This clonotype was seen a few times. The J gene is TRBJ2-7, the V gene TRBV10-3, with D possibly called TRBD1 or TRBD2 (5 bases each). This CDR3 is 13 amino acids long. V lost 8 bases and J lost 5, with 16 bases in between. Germline CDR1 ENHRY, CDR2 SYGVKD. As DNA, the CDR3 is TGTGCCATCCGTCCCGGGACCGGGAACGAGCAGTACTTC. Its translation is CAIRPGTGNEQYF.

This clonotype was detected many times. CDR3 residues: CASSLAGQVSGANVLTF. As DNA, the CDR3 is TGTGCCAGCAGTTTAGCCGGACAGGTTTCTGGGGCCAACGTCCTGACTTTC. The chain joins TRBV12-3 or TRBV12-4 to TRBJ2-6; TRBD1 agrees at 7 bases. The CDR3 totals 17 residues. V lost 0 bases, J lost 1 base, and 3 bases stayed unmatched.

This clonotype was seen many times. The V gene is TRBV3-1, the J gene TRBJ2-7; possible D gene TRBD1, 5 bases. This CDR3 is 12 amino acids long. V lost 5 bases to trimming and J lost 2 bases, with 7 bases between them. Per germline, CDR1 LGHDT and CDR2 YNNKEL (reference sequence). The CDR3 spells CASSSRAYEQYF. The DNA of the CDR3 is TGTGCCAGCAGCTCCAGGGCCTACGAGCAGTACTTC.

V gene TRBV27 combines with J gene TRBJ2-7; 9 bases line up with TRBD1. The J segment lost 7 bases and the V segment lost 6 bases, leaving 13 bases of the junction unmatched. CDR1 and CDR2 (germline): MNHEY, SMNVEV (reference sequence). This CDR3 is 15 amino acids long. The CDR3 coding sequence is TGTGCCAGCAGGAAGTACAGGGGGCCCATGGGGGAGCAGTACTTC. Translating it yields CASRKYRGPMGEQYF.

This clonotype was seen at least ten times. V usage is TRBV5-1 and J usage is TRBJ2-2; TRBD2 matches at 11 bases. The CDR3 is made up of 16 amino acids. Germline assignment: CDR1 SGHRS and CDR2 YFSETQ. V gave up 4 bases and J gave up 1 base; unmatched junction bases: 3. For the CDR3, the DNA is TGCGCCAGCAGCCGAGGGACTAGCGGGAACACCGGGGAGCTGTTTTTT. Protein sequence: CASSRGTSGNTGELFF. Combining the CDR3 with reference TRBV5-1 and TRBJ2-2 gives the whole variable domain KAGVTQTPRYLIKTRGQQVTLSCSPISGHRSVSWYQQTPGQGLQFLFEYFSETQRNKGNFPGRFSGRQFSNSRSEMNVSTLELGDSALYLCASSRGTSGNTGELFFGEGSRLTVL.

The sample holds a few counts of this clonotype. The chain links TRBV5-4 to TRBJ2-5, with a weak D call TRBD2 (6 bases). This CDR3 contains 15 residues. V shed 0 bases and J shed 5 bases, with 14 bases lying between them. Germline V gene data show CDR1 as SGHNT and CDR2 as YYREEE (reference sequence). CDR3 protein: CASSLGGGLSETQYF. CDR3 bases: TGTGCCAGCAGCTTGGGTGGAGGGTTATCCGAGACCCAGTACTTC.

This clonotype was detected once. V usage is TRBV7-2 and J usage is TRBJ2-1; 8 bases are shared with TRBD2. Germline lookup yields CDR1 SGHTA and CDR2 FQGNSA. This CDR3 contains 15 residues. V lost 6 bases and J lost 7; bases outside the gene matches: 11. The CDR3 DNA sequence: TGTGCCAGCAGTTTACTAGCGGCAGGTGGGAATGAGCAGTTCTTC. Translating gives CASSLLAAGGNEQFF.

This clonotype showed up many times. The chain recombines TRBV12-3 or TRBV12-4 with TRBJ2-1; 10 bases line up with TRBD2. The CDR3 has 15 amino acids. The V gene end was trimmed by 3 bases and the J gene end by 3 bases; junction bases not matched to a gene: 2. The CDR3 DNA is TGTGCCAGCAGTTTGGCTAGCGGGGGCTACAATGAGCAGTTCTTC. This translates into CASSLASGGYNEQFF.

The V gene is TRBV6-5, the J gene TRBJ1-3, with D unresolved. Trimming cost V 2 bases and J 0 bases, with 11 bases left between them. Germline V gives CDR1 MNHEY, CDR2 SVGAGI. This CDR3 is built from 16 residues. The CDR3 nucleotides are TGTGCCAGCAGTTACACTCGGCCCGCCTCTGGAAACACCATATATTTT. As protein: CASSYTRPASGNTIYF.

This clonotype was seen only a few times. The chain joins TRBV7-8 to TRBJ2-7; D call uncertain. The CDR3 has 13 residues. Germline CDR1 and CDR2: SGHVS and FQNEAQ. V was pared by 1 base and J by 3 bases, with 7 bases between. CDR3 DNA sequence: TGTGCCAGCAGCTTAGGGGCGTTCTACGAGCAGTACTTC. It translates to CASSLGAFYEQYF.

The V call is TRBV20-1, the J call TRBJ2-1, with D perhaps matching TRBD2 (7 bases). The CDR3 has 14 amino acids. V gave up 1 base and J gave up 6 bases, with 13 bases separating them. CDR1 DFQATT and CDR2 SNEGSKA come from the germline V gene (reference sequence). The CDR3 reads CSARAKGGLNEQFF. The CDR3 region has the DNA TGCAGTGCTAGAGCCAAGGGGGGGCTCAATGAGCAGTTCTTC.

The chain is built from TRBV6-1 and TRBJ2-1, with 8 bases identical to TRBD2. This CDR3 is built from 16 residues. J lost 1 base, V lost 7 bases, and 9 bases had no gene match. Germline values: CDR1 MNHNS, CDR2 SASEGT. This chain's CDR3 is CASTTTGGASYNEQFF. The DNA for the CDR3 is TGTGCCAGCACCACAACGGGGGGGGCTTCCTACAATGAGCAGTTCTTC.

This clonotype was recorded a few times. The gene calls are TRBV20-1 and TRBJ2-4; TRBD1 agrees at 8 bases. In germline, CDR1 is DFQATT, CDR2 SNEGSKA (reference sequence). This CDR3 contains 14 residues. Trimming at V came to 4 bases and at J to 4 bases, leaving 6 bases not matched to a gene. The CDR3 DNA is TGCAGTGCTACTAGGACAGGGCCTAAAAACATTCAGTACTTC. Protein product: CSATRTGPKNIQYF.

The V call is TRBV5-6, the J call TRBJ1-2, with unresolved D. This CDR3 has 14 residues. Per germline, CDR1 SGHDT and CDR2 YYEEEE. Trimming stripped 4 bases from V and 5 bases from J, with 15 bases between. The CDR3 DNA reads as TGTGCCAGCAGCCTAGGACGGATACCGTATGGCTACACCTTC. Translation: CASSLGRIPYGYTF. The full variable domain, with the rest looked up from reference TRBV5-6 and TRBJ1-2, is DAGVTQSPTHLIKTRGQQVTLRCSPKSGHDTVSWYQQALGQGPQFIFQYYEEEERQRGNFPDRFSGHQFPNYSSELNVNALLLGDSALYLCASSLGRIPYGYTFGSGTRLTVV.

The V call is TRBV27, the J call TRBJ1-5; 9 positions agree with TRBD1. CDR1 and CDR2 from the germline V gene are MNHEY and SMNVEV (reference sequence). Trimming at V came to 2 bases and at J to 6 bases, leaving 11 bases not matched to a gene. The CDR3 covers 17 residues. CDR3 DNA: TGTGCCAGCAGTTTACGACGAGGGACAGGGAGGGTTCAGCCCCAGCATTTT. Protein product: CASSLRRGTGRVQPQHF.

This clonotype showed up just a few times. The chain couples TRBV5-1 to TRBJ2-1, with 7 bases that match TRBD1. This CDR3 comprises 15 residues. The V gene's germline CDR1 is SGHRS and CDR2 YFSETQ. The V segment lost 4 bases and the J segment 7 bases; nucleotides outside the gene matches: 11. CDR3: CASSLVGTAFNEQFF. The CDR3, as DNA: TGCGCCAGCAGCCTCGTCGGGACAGCGTTTAATGAGCAGTTCTTC.

A few counts support this clonotype. The chain couples TRBV6-1 to TRBJ2-2; D might be TRBD1 (6 bases). V was cut by 5 bases and J by 6 bases, with 13 bases left in between. Germline V lookup: CDR1 MNHNS, CDR2 SASEGT. This CDR3 spans 14 amino acids. CDR3 in DNA: TGTGCCAGCAGTCCACAGGGTCACGCCGGGGAGCTGTTTTTT. This sequence encodes CASSPQGHAGELFF.

This clonotype was counted at least ten times. J is TRBJ1-2 and V is TRBV5-1, with D hard to call. The CDR3 loop spans 12 amino acids. Germline V gives CDR1 SGHRS, CDR2 YFSETQ. The germline V and J ends were trimmed by 0 bases and 4 bases, with 4 bases remaining between them. The CDR3, as DNA: TGCGCCAGCAGCTTGGACAGCTATGGCTACACCTTC. Its translation: CASSLDSYGYTF.

This clonotype was observed a few times. The chain carries TRBV20-1 and TRBJ2-3; 9 bases map to TRBD2. Trimming removed 3 bases from V and 6 bases from J; junction bases left unmatched: 7. CDR1 and CDR2 from the germline V gene are DFQATT and SNEGSKA (reference sequence). The CDR3 is 14 amino acids. The CDR3 loop reads CSARVAGGRDTQYF. In DNA form, the CDR3 reads TGCAGTGCTAGGGTGGCGGGGGGGCGGGATACGCAGTATTTT.

Ten or more counts support this clonotype. The rearrangement uses TRBV10-1 and TRBJ2-5; TRBD1 matches 10 bases. CDR3 length equals 15 residues. Germline V gene data show CDR1 as WNHNN and CDR2 as SYGVQD (reference sequence). Trimming took 6 bases from V and 5 from J; bases not matched to a gene: 9. For the CDR3, the DNA is TGCGCCAGCAGAAGACAGGGGGCCCTTAGGGAGACCCAGTACTTC. Translation gives CASRRQGALRETQYF.

This clonotype appeared a few times. The chain employs TRBV5-6 and TRBJ2-5; 8 positions match TRBD1. The trim removed 4 bases at V and 9 bases at J, leaving 8 bases unmatched. Germline CDR1 SGHDT, CDR2 YYEEEE. CDR3 length: 13 residues. CDR3 sequence (DNA): TGTGCCAGCAGCACGGGGACAGGACCTCCCCAGTACTTC. It is translated as CASSTGTGPPQYF.

The chain combines TRBV7-2 with TRBJ2-5, with D tentatively TRBD2 (5 bases). The V gene lost 4 bases and the J gene lost 5 bases, with 17 bases spanning the gap. The germline CDR1 and CDR2 sequences are SGHTA and FQGNSA. This CDR3 region has 15 residues. The CDR3 is CASSYSARLGETQYF. CDR3 nucleotide sequence: TGTGCCAGCAGCTATAGCGCACGACTGGGGGAGACCCAGTACTTC.

There are a few counts of this clonotype. The chain is built from TRBV9 and TRBJ2-7; a possible D gene is TRBD2 (5 bases). This CDR3 has 12 residues. Germline V lookup: CDR1 SGDLS, CDR2 YYNGEE. V lost 3 bases to trimming and J lost 4 bases, with 8 bases between them. The CDR3 loop reads CASSAREYEQYF. CDR3 coding DNA: TGTGCCAGCAGCGCGAGGGAGTACGAGCAGTACTTC.

This clonotype has a handful of counts. The chain recombines TRBV5-1 with TRBJ2-1; 7 bases fit TRBD1. Germline CDR1 reads SGHRS; CDR2 reads YFSETQ. The V gene end was trimmed by 3 bases and the J gene end by 0 bases; junction bases not matched to a gene: 12. The CDR3 totals 18 residues. The CDR3 bases are TGCGCCAGCAGCTGGGACAGTCCGGGACGCAGCTCCTACAATGAGCAGTTCTTC. Protein: CASSWDSPGRSSYNEQFF.

This clonotype has at least ten counts. This rearrangement joins TRBV20-1 to TRBJ2-2; 9 positions agree with TRBD1. This CDR3 comprises 15 residues. After removal of 1 base from V and 4 bases from J, the junction contained 4 bases not matched to a gene. CDR1 is DFQATT and CDR2 is SNEGSKA in the germline V gene (reference sequence). CDR3: CSARGGTGITGELFF. CDR3 in DNA: TGCAGTGCTAGAGGTGGGACAGGGATCACCGGGGAGCTGTTTTTT.